Shown below are 7 T cell receptor beta chains from a single sample sequenced in a study of OX40 agonist ivuxolimab in advanced cancers. Sequencing was performed with immunoSEQ multiplex PCR; in TCRdb, only in-frame clones are kept and a portion is missing. Of some 71,000 clones in the sample, 80% to 85% are singletons; the top ten hold around 0.78%. Specimen: CD4+ or CD8+ T cells sorted from blood, collected in a trial of the OX40 agonist ivuxolimab. These receptors were collected from an adult with an advanced solid tumor such as melanoma, head and neck, liver or kidney cancer.

The V call is TRBV5-6, the J call TRBJ2-4; no reliable D call. Trimming shortened V by 7 bases and J by 3 bases, and 29 bases separated the two germline ends. The V gene's germline CDR1 is SGHDT and CDR2 YYEEEE. CDR3 length equals 19 residues. The CDR3 loop reads CASGTPPTLPHHRKNIQYF. The CDR3, as DNA: TGTGCCAGCGGCACCCCCCCCACCCTCCCTCATCACCGCAAAAACATTCAGTACTTC. Full variable domain (rest looked up from reference TRBV5-6 and TRBJ2-4): DAGVTQSPTHLIKTRGQQVTLRCSPKSGHDTVSWYQQALGQGPQFIFQYYEEEERQRGNFPDRFSGHQFPNYSSELNVNALLLGDSALYLCASGTPPTLPHHRKNIQYFGAGTRLSVL.

This clone came up a few times. The chain links TRBV6-6 to TRBJ2-5, with 8 positions matching TRBD1. V was pared by 6 bases and J by 2 bases, with 5 bases of the junction left unmatched. Germline V lookup: CDR1 MNHNY, CDR2 SVGAGI (reference sequence). This CDR3 contains 14 residues. CDR3 DNA: TGTGCCAGCAGCTCCCGACAGGGGCAAGAGACCCAGTACTTC. Amino acids: CASSSRQGQETQYF.

The chain joins TRBV7-2 to TRBJ1-6; 9 bases align to TRBD1. This CDR3 spans 17 amino acids. The germline V gene encodes CDR1 SGHTA and CDR2 FQGNSA. V shed 5 bases and J 8 bases; nucleotides not matched to a gene: 13. The CDR3 loop reads CASSPTRGTGWYSPLHF. CDR3 in DNA: TGTGCCAGCAGCCCAACCCGGGGGACAGGGTGGTATTCACCCCTCCACTTT.

In its sample, this clone was seen once. The chain is built from TRBV5-1 and TRBJ2-6; a weak D match, TRBD2 (7 bases). Germline CDR1 is SGHRS and CDR2 is YFSETQ. The germline V and J ends were trimmed by 0 bases and 1 base, with 11 bases remaining between them. CDR3 length: 17 residues. CDR3 loop: CASSLAGGASGANVLTF. DNA for the CDR3: TGCGCCAGCAGCTTGGCGGGGGGCGCGTCTGGGGCCAACGTCCTGACTTTC.

This chain connects TRBV7-2 to TRBJ2-3, with D possibly being TRBD2 (7 bases). Germline CDR1 and CDR2: SGHTA and FQGNSA. V lost 1 base to trimming and J lost 0 bases, with 17 bases between them. The CDR3 runs to 18 residues. The CDR3 nucleotides read TGTGCCAGCAGCTTAGTCCCGGGGGCGGGAGCTAGCACAGATACGCAGTATTTT. This encodes CASSLVPGAGASTDTQYF.

V is TRBV5-6 and J is TRBJ2-3; 8 nucleotides agree with TRBD2. The CDR3 is 16 residues long. With 4 bases clipped from V and 0 bases from J, the junction kept 7 bases outside the gene matches. Looked up from germline, CDR1 is SGHDT and CDR2 is YYEEEE. CDR3 protein: CASSTSGTRSTDTQYF. The CDR3 coding sequence is TGTGCCAGCAGCACCTCCGGGACTAGGAGCACAGATACGCAGTATTTT.

The chain has TRBV29-1 and TRBJ2-3; tentative D call: TRBD2 (6 bases). Trimming removed 1 base from V and 6 bases from J, with 14 bases in between. Germline CDR1 SQVTM, CDR2 ANQGSEA. The CDR3 spans 14 residues. The CDR3 DNA sequence: TGCAGCGTTGAAGCTAGCGAGGGGTTGGATACGCAGTATTTT. This translates into CSVEASEGLDTQYF.